This T cell receptor beta chain stems from a study of T-cell memory formation after mild COVID-19. TCRdb ran MiXCR on the 5' RACE reads and lists one entry per CDR3 protein. The data contain roughly 340,000 distinct CDR3 sequences, approximately 22% of them singletons. The CDR3 runs to 15 residues. Trimming at V came to 5 bases and at J to 6 bases, leaving 13 bases not matched to a gene. Looked up from germline, CDR1 is DFQATT and CDR2 is SNEGSKA (reference sequence). This clonotype was sampled from a man in his late teens or twenties who had mild COVID-19 (a few samples of this study predate the infection). Cell type and time point are not known. This chain links TRBV20-1 with TRBJ1-5; 7 nucleotides agree with TRBD1. Material for sequencing was PBMCs or a T cell subset sorted from them (not recorded which). CDR3 residues: CSAHRTGLVSQPQHF. As DNA, the CDR3 is TGCAGTGCTCATAGGACAGGTCTCGTGAGTCAGCCCCAGCATTTT.